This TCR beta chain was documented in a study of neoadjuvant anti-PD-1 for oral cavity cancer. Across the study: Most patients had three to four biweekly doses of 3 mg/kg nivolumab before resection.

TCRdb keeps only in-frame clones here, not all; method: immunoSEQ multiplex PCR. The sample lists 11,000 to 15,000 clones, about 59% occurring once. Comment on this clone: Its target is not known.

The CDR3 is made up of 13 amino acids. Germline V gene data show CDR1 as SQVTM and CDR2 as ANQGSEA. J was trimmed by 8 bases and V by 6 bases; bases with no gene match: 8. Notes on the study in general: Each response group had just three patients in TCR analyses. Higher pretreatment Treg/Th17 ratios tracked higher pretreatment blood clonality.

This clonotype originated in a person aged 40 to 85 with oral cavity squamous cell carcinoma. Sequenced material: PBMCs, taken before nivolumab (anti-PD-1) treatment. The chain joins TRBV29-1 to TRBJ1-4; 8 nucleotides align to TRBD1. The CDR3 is CSVRDRLQEKLFF. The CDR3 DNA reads TGCAGCGTGCGGGACAGGTTACAGGAAAAACTGTTTTTT.